This T cell receptor beta chain was captured in a study of T-cell memory formation after mild COVID-19. Findings and caveats of the study: Specificity for SARS-CoV-2 was not confirmed among the second-wave clones peaking on day 37. Clones contracting day 15 to 85 were balanced CD4/CD8; later expanders leaned CD4+. CD4+ clones that contracted lay mainly in CM and EM; CD8+ ones lay in EMRA.

TCRdb called the 5' RACE reads again in MiXCR, with one record for every CDR3 protein. Among about 350,000 distinct CDR3 sequences, 25% to 30% were seen once, and the ten largest hold roughly 13%. Many counts were recorded for this clonotype. The antigen remains unidentified. The V gene lost 5 bases and the J gene lost 0 bases, with 5 bases spanning the gap. The CDR3 length is 13 residues. The V gene's germline CDR1 is SQVTM and CDR2 ANQGSEA. Sequenced material: PBMCs or a T cell subset sorted from them (not recorded which). The rearrangement links TRBV29-1 to TRBJ2-6, with D unresolved. The source of this sequence is an adult woman who had mild COVID-19 (a few samples of this study predate the infection). Cell type and time point are not known. This CDR3 reads CSVRSSGANVLTF. In DNA, the CDR3 is TGCAGCGTTAGGTCCTCTGGGGCCAACGTCCTGACTTTC.